One and the same sample provided the 26 T cell receptor beta chains below, sequenced in a study of cytomegalovirus exposure and HLA in healthy donors. Both 60 Vbeta primers and 13 Jbeta primers went into the PCR. The assay was immunoSEQ multiplex PCR, and TCRdb's table has in-frame clones only and misses some. The table lists about 73,000 clones, around 75% of them singletons. The sample taken for sequencing was PBMCs. These receptors were obtained from a man between 65 and 85 years old in good health and CMV-seronegative.

The J gene is TRBJ1-3, the V gene TRBV18, with D maybe TRBD1 (6 bases). Trimming removed 5 bases at V and 0 bases at J, with 8 bases between. The germline CDR1 and CDR2 sequences are KGHSH and LQKENI. The CDR3 consists of 14 residues. CDR3 nucleotides: TGTGCCAGCTCAACAGGGAACTCTGGAAACACCATATATTTT. Translated: CASSTGNSGNTIYF.

In this sample, this clone turned up once. This chain uses TRBV4-1 with TRBJ2-7, with D perhaps TRBD2 (5 bases). CDR3 size: 16 residues. The germline V gene encodes CDR1 MGHRA and CDR2 YSYEKL. Deletions cut 0 bases from V and 3 bases from J, with 15 bases between. CDR3 in DNA: TGCGCCAGCAGCCAAGAAAGGACGGGATTTATCTACGAGCAGTACTTC. Its translation is CASSQERTGFIYEQYF.

This chain uses TRBV4-1 with TRBJ1-6; 7 nucleotides match TRBD1. Germline lookup yields CDR1 MGHRA and CDR2 YSYEKL. The CDR3 has 15 amino acids. J gave up 8 bases and V 4 bases, and 8 bases lay outside the gene matches. The CDR3 nucleotides are TGCGCCAGCAGCCCACTCCGAGACAGGGATTCACCCCTCCACTTT. It yields the protein CASSPLRDRDSPLHF.

This rearrangement joins TRBV9 to TRBJ2-1; 7 bases fit TRBD1. Looked up from germline, CDR1 is SGDLS and CDR2 is YYNGEE. V lost 1 base to trimming and J lost 6 bases; unmatched junction nucleotides: 10. The CDR3 spans 16 residues. Written as DNA, the CDR3 is TGTGCCAGCAGCGTAACCTCGCGGCGGACAGGCAATGAGCAGTTCTTC. Translation: CASSVTSRRTGNEQFF.

This chain uses TRBV7-2 with TRBJ2-3; D is perhaps TRBD2 (7 bases). Between the trimmed V and J ends, which lost 5 bases and 1 base, there was a span of 13 bases. Germline loops: CDR1 SGHTA, CDR2 FQGNSA. The CDR3 runs to 15 residues. The CDR3 coding sequence is TGTGCCAGCAGCGTGTCGCGGGGGCGCACAGATACGCAGTATTTT. Its translation is CASSVSRGRTDTQYF.

The rearrangement joins TRBV7-9 to TRBJ2-3, with D perhaps TRBD2 (6 bases). V lost 5 bases and J 0 bases, leaving 18 bases between the germline ends. CDR3 length: 17 amino acids. Germline CDR1 and CDR2: SEHNR and FQNEAQ (reference sequence). The DNA of the CDR3 is TGTGCCAGCAGCCCCGGGCAGCTAGCGACTAGCACAGATACGCAGTATTTT. It translates to CASSPGQLATSTDTQYF.

In this sample, this clone turned up once. The chain uses TRBV5-1 and TRBJ2-6; D gene uncertain. CDR3 length: 16 amino acids. Germline V gene lookup returns CDR1 SGHRS and CDR2 YFSETQ. V dropped 0 bases and J dropped 1 base, with 8 bases sitting between them. In nucleotides, the CDR3 is TGCGCCAGCAGCTTGGAAAGAGTGTCTGGGGCCAACGTCCTGACTTTC. Its protein product is CASSLERVSGANVLTF.

The chain carries TRBV28 and TRBJ1-2; tentatively, D is TRBD1 (5 bases). The ends were cut back, 5 bases at V and 3 bases at J, with 16 bases in the middle. Germline-derived CDR1 and CDR2 are MDHEN and SYDVKM. The CDR3 has 15 amino acids. The CDR3 sequence is CASSTWGRADYGYTF. As DNA, the CDR3 is TGTGCCAGCAGTACCTGGGGCAGGGCGGACTATGGCTACACCTTC.

V gene TRBV15 combines with J gene TRBJ2-5; D perhaps matches TRBD1 (5 bases). Trimming pared 0 bases from V and 4 bases from J, leaving 18 bases between. Germline V gene lookup returns CDR1 LNHNV and CDR2 YYDKDF (reference sequence). The CDR3 covers 17 residues. The CDR3 DNA is TGTGCCACCAGCAGAGATCTGGCGCAGGGAATTGGAGAGACCCAGTACTTC. Its translation is CATSRDLAQGIGETQYF.

The rearrangement joins TRBV11-2 to TRBJ1-6, with D tentatively TRBD1 (6 bases). Germline V gene lookup returns CDR1 SGHAT and CDR2 FQNNGV. V lost 5 bases and J lost 11, with 13 bases in between. The CDR3 totals 13 residues. The CDR3 DNA follows: TGTGCCAGCAGCCTAACAGGGTTTCCACCCCTCCACTTT. Protein sequence: CASSLTGFPPLHF.

The rearrangement links TRBV5-1 to TRBJ2-5; TRBD2 aligns across 9 bases. Germline V gene sequence: CDR1 SGHRS, CDR2 YFSETQ. CDR3 length: 15 amino acids. V trimming: 4 bases; J trimming: 5 bases; junction bases outside the gene matches: 9. Here the CDR3 reads CASSNPLAGTETQYF. In DNA form, the CDR3 reads TGCGCCAGCAGCAATCCTCTAGCGGGAACGGAGACCCAGTACTTC.

Only a few counts were recorded for this clone. The J gene is TRBJ1-1, the V gene TRBV19; unclear D gene. Germline assignment: CDR1 LNHDA and CDR2 SQIVND (reference sequence). This CDR3 spans 12 amino acids. V gave up 6 bases and J gave up 5 bases, with 10 bases separating them. Here the CDR3 reads CASSLLGTEAFF. CDR3 in DNA: TGTGCCAGTAGCTTACTAGGGACTGAAGCTTTCTTT.

The chain links TRBV28 to TRBJ2-7, with D perhaps TRBD2 (7 bases). The germline V gene encodes CDR1 MDHEN and CDR2 SYDVKM. This CDR3 has 15 amino acids. V lost 6 bases to trimming and J lost 4 bases, with 19 bases between them. In nucleotides, the CDR3 is TGTGCCAGCAGGCCGGGGGGCGGGGAAATGTACGAGCAGTACTTC. This gives the protein CASRPGGGEMYEQYF.

The chain uses TRBV7-9 and TRBJ1-2, with D tentatively TRBD1 (5 bases). V lost 3 bases and J lost 2, with 7 bases in between. Germline CDR1 SEHNR, CDR2 FQNEAQ (reference sequence). The CDR3 loop spans 13 amino acids. The CDR3 region is CASSFQGNYGYTF. The CDR3 DNA follows: TGTGCCAGCAGCTTTCAGGGAAACTATGGCTACACCTTC.

This chain joins TRBV19 and TRBJ2-5; TRBD1 is a possible D gene (5 bases). Germline CDR1 reads LNHDA; CDR2 reads SQIVND (reference sequence). The CDR3 has 14 amino acids. V was clipped by 2 bases and J by 5 bases, with 12 bases between them. The CDR3 DNA reads as TGTGCCAGTAGTATAAAAGTCAGGGCTGAGACCCAGTACTTC. Protein: CASSIKVRAETQYF.

The chain recombines TRBV6-5 with TRBJ1-2, with D possibly being TRBD1 (5 bases). V shed 11 bases and J shed 10 bases, with 17 bases lying between them. This CDR3 contains 11 residues. Germline loops: CDR1 MNHEY, CDR2 SVGAGI. The CDR3 coding sequence is TGTGCCCTAGGGGCAGGGCTTGACTACACCTTC. As protein: CALGAGLDYTF.

This clone appeared a single time. This chain connects TRBV15 to TRBJ2-6, with 7 bases lining up with TRBD2. The CDR3 has 18 residues. The germline gives CDR1 LNHNV, CDR2 YYDKDF (reference sequence). J lost 4 bases, V lost 3 bases, and 12 bases had no gene match. The CDR3 DNA reads as TGTGCCACCAGCAGGGAAGCAGGGAGGGTAGGAGGGGCCAACGTCCTGACTTTC. Its translation: CATSREAGRVGGANVLTF.

The gene calls are TRBV10-1 and TRBJ2-2, with 11 bases lining up with TRBD2. The V and J ends lost 6 bases and 5 bases, in that order; junction bases with no gene match: 5. CDR3 length: 15 residues. CDR1 is WNHNN, CDR2 SYGVQD, per germline (reference sequence). This CDR3 reads CASSDGTSGTGELFF. In DNA, the CDR3 is TGCGCCAGCAGCGACGGGACTAGCGGAACCGGGGAGCTGTTTTTT.

The chain uses TRBV7-8 and TRBJ1-6, with D possibly being TRBD1 (5 bases). This CDR3 region has 13 residues. V was pared by 4 bases and J by 11 bases, with 12 bases between. The V gene's germline CDR1 is SGHVS and CDR2 FQNEAQ. In nucleotides, the CDR3 is TGTGCCAGCAGCTCCCAGGGCGTCCCACCCCTCCACTTT. Translating gives CASSSQGVPPLHF.

V is TRBV7-2 and J is TRBJ2-5; 11 nucleotides agree with TRBD1. CDR1 and CDR2 (germline): SGHTA, FQGNSA. The CDR3 sequence is 18 residues long. V was clipped by 4 bases and J by 9 bases; unmatched bases: 19. The CDR3 here is CASSSPQTGTGGHKAQYF. The CDR3, as DNA: TGTGCCAGCAGCTCCCCCCAAACCGGGACAGGGGGTCATAAGGCCCAGTACTTC.

This chain joins TRBV28 and TRBJ1-6, with a tentative D call TRBD1 (6 bases). Looked up from germline, CDR1 is MDHEN and CDR2 is SYDVKM. The CDR3 sequence is 14 residues long. The V end lost 7 bases, the J end lost 6 bases, and 13 bases lay between the germline ends. The CDR3 DNA reads TGTGCCAGCAACCTAGACAGGCTTAATTCACCCCTCCACTTT. It encodes CASNLDRLNSPLHF.

The chain couples TRBV5-1 to TRBJ1-1, with 7 positions matching TRBD1. CDR1 SGHRS and CDR2 YFSETQ come from the germline V gene. After removal of 6 bases from V and 2 bases from J, the junction contained 7 bases not matched to a gene. The CDR3 spans 14 residues. Here the CDR3 DNA reads TGCGCCAGCACCCGACAGGGTTTTAACACTGAAGCTTTCTTT. Translating gives CASTRQGFNTEAFF.

The rearrangement joins TRBV2 to TRBJ2-5; 7 positions match TRBD2. Near its end, the DNA agrees better with TRBJ2-7, so the J call may be wrong. Germline CDR1 is SNHLY and CDR2 is FYNNEI. The CDR3 loop spans 15 amino acids. CDR3 coding DNA: TGTGCCAGCACAGGACTAGGGCGGGGGTTCTACGAGCAGTACTTC. It yields the protein CASTGLGRGFYEQYF.

The table lists this clone with a count of one. Other nucleotide sequences in the sample specify the same CDR3. The chain carries TRBV18 and TRBJ1-4; D is unresolved. The CDR3 is made up of 13 amino acids. V lost 6 bases and J lost 5, with 10 bases in between. CDR1 and CDR2 from the germline V gene are KGHSH and LQKENI. For the CDR3, the DNA is TGTGCCAGCTCCCTCGACTCCAATGAAAAACTGTTTTTT. Amino acid sequence: CASSLDSNEKLFF.

The V gene is TRBV7-2, the J gene TRBJ1-2, with D maybe TRBD1 (6 bases). V was clipped by 1 base and J by 4 bases, with 13 bases between them. The CDR3 is made up of 15 amino acids. The germline V gene has CDR1 SGHTA and CDR2 FQGNSA. The chain's CDR3 is CASSLDGQPLYGYTF. The CDR3 region has the DNA TGTGCCAGCAGCTTAGATGGACAGCCCCTCTATGGCTACACCTTC.

This clone was seen only a few times. The genes are TRBV7-2 and TRBJ1-1; D may be TRBD1 (5 bases). Trimming took off 10 bases at V and 3 bases at J, with 15 bases between the two ends. Germline V gives CDR1 SGHTA, CDR2 FQGNSA. The CDR3 has 13 residues. The CDR3 is CAIDGGGDTEAFF. The CDR3 coding sequence is TGTGCCATCGACGGGGGAGGGGACACTGAAGCTTTCTTT.